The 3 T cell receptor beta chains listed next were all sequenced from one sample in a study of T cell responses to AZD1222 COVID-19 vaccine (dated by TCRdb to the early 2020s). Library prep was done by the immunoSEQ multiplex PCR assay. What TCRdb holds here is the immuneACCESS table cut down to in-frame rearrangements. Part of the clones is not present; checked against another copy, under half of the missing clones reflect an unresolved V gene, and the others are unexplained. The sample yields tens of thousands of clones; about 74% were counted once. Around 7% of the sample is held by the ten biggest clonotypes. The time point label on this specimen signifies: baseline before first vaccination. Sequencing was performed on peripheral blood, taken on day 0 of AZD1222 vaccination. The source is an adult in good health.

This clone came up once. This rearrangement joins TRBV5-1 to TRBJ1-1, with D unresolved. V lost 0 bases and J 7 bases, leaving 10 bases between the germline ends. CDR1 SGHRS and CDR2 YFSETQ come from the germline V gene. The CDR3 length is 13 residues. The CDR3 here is CASSLGTVDEAFF. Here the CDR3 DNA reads TGCGCCAGCAGCTTGGGGACCGTCGATGAAGCTTTCTTT.

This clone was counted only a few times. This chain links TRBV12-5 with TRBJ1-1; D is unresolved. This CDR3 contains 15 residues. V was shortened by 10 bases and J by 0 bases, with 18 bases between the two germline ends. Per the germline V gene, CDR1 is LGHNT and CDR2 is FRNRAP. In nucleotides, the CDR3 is TGTGCTATCCTTCCGGGTAGGCTGCTGAACACTGAAGCTTTCTTT. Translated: CAILPGRLLNTEAFF.

Here the CDR3 reads CASSPLGPGLDEKLFF. In DNA form, the CDR3 reads TGTGCCAGCTCACCTCTGGGGCCAGGGTTGGACGAAAAACTGTTTTTT. The chain has TRBV18 and TRBJ1-4; TRBD1 is a possible D gene (5 bases). CDR3 length equals 16 residues. Germline-derived CDR1 and CDR2 are KGHSH and LQKENI. V was shortened by 3 bases and J by 8 bases, with 19 bases between the two germline ends.